These 27 T cell receptor beta chains were all obtained from the same sample, sequenced in a study of patients and donors after allogeneic stem cell transplantation. MiXCR, run by TCRdb on the RT-PCR reads, gives a single entry per CDR3 protein. The top ten hold more than 25% of the sample, which has fewer than 75,000 distinct CDR3 sequences, less than 30% seen once. The sample consisted of blood, either unsorted or a sorted T cell fraction (not recorded which). The receptors shown here come from a human donor who was either an allogeneic HSCT recipient or a stem cell or donor lymphocyte infusion donor (not recorded which). It is not recorded whose cells these are; they may come from a transplant donor.

The chain recombines TRBV10-3 with TRBJ2-7; 8 bases match TRBD1. CDR1 and CDR2 from the germline V gene are ENHRY and SYGVKD. The J segment lost 4 bases and the V segment lost 6 bases, leaving 11 bases of the junction unmatched. This CDR3 spans 15 amino acids. The CDR3 is CAIRKTTGDGYEQYF. Here the CDR3 DNA reads TGTGCCATCAGGAAAACGACAGGGGATGGGTACGAGCAGTACTTC.

This sequence joins TRBV20-1 and TRBJ1-4, with D unclear. Trimming took 5 bases from V and 7 from J, leaving 11 bases between them. From germline, CDR1 is DFQATT and CDR2 SNEGSKA (reference sequence). This CDR3 contains 12 residues. The CDR3 here is CSAEGISEKLFF. CDR3 DNA: TGCAGTGCTGAAGGGATAAGTGAAAAACTGTTTTTT.

To note about this clonotype: An end of the junction does not agree with germline; a read error may underlie this. The rearrangement joins TRBV7-9 to TRBJ1-1; D is uncertain. Germline V lookup: CDR1 SEHNR, CDR2 FQNEAQ (reference sequence). The CDR3 has 15 amino acids. The CDR3 coding sequence is TGTGCCAGCAGCCCCCCACTTCCCCCGAACACTGAAACTTTCTTT. It encodes CASSPPLPPNTETFF.

The rearrangement links TRBV7-9 to TRBJ1-1; perhaps TRBD1 as D (6 bases). CDR1 is SEHNR and CDR2 is FQNEAQ in the germline V gene (reference sequence). V lost 5 bases and J lost 8, with 9 bases in between. This CDR3 region has 11 residues. The CDR3 DNA follows: TGTGCCAGCAGCCAAGACAGGGAAGCTTTCTTT. Protein sequence: CASSQDREAFF.

CDR3 in DNA: TGTGCCAGCAGCCGAACCGTGGGCTACTCCTACGAGCAGTACTTC. It is translated as CASSRTVGYSYEQYF. V is TRBV14 and J is TRBJ2-7; D remains unclear. V was pared by 4 bases and J by 0 bases, with 13 bases between. The CDR3 sequence is 15 residues long. Germline V lookup: CDR1 SGHDN, CDR2 FVKESK. The full variable domain, rest sourced from reference TRBV14 and TRBJ2-7, is EAGVTQFPSHSVIEKGQTVTLRCDPISGHDNLYWYRRVMGKEIKFLLHFVKESKQDESGMPNNRFLAERTGGTYSTLKVQPAELEDSGVYFCASSRTVGYSYEQYFGPGTRLTVT.

This clonotype was recorded a few times. The rearrangement uses TRBV4-2 and TRBJ2-7; D remains ambiguous. Trimming took off 1 base at V and 0 bases at J, with 13 bases between the two ends. The CDR3 has 16 amino acids. In germline, CDR1 is LGHNA, CDR2 YNFKEQ. The CDR3 is CASSQVPTTGSYEQYF. DNA for the CDR3: TGTGCCAGCAGCCAAGTTCCTACTACGGGCTCCTACGAGCAGTACTTC.

This clonotype was observed at least ten times. The chain links TRBV29-1 to TRBJ1-1; D unclear. Trimming pared 7 bases from V and 4 bases from J, leaving 16 bases between. The CDR3 contains 13 residues. The germline gives CDR1 SQVTM, CDR2 ANQGSEA. CDR3 sequence: CSASGQVGTEAFF. The CDR3 coding sequence is TGCAGCGCCTCTGGTCAGGTTGGCACTGAAGCTTTCTTT.

Comments on this clonotype: One end of the junction is discordant with germline, which a read error may explain. V usage is TRBV7-7 and J usage is TRBJ2-6; the D call may be TRBD1 or TRBD2 (5 bases each). The CDR3 is 13 residues long. Per germline, CDR1 SSHAT and CDR2 FNYEAQ (reference sequence). Here the CDR3 DNA reads TGTGCTAGCAGGGACGCTGGGGCCAACGTCCTGACTTTC. Protein product: CASRDAGANVLTF.

The CDR3 nucleotides read TGCAGTGCTCACAGGGGTTACAATGAGCAGTTCTTC. Its translation is CSAHRGYNEQFF. This chain connects TRBV20-1 to TRBJ2-1; TRBD1 matches at 7 bases. V shed 5 bases, J shed 4 bases, and the junction held 2 bases outside the gene matches. The CDR3 runs 12 residues. The germline V gene encodes CDR1 DFQATT and CDR2 SNEGSKA (reference sequence).

This clonotype was counted between two and nine times. The chain is built from TRBV5-1 and TRBJ1-2; D ambiguous. The CDR3 has 14 amino acids. Per germline, CDR1 SGHRS and CDR2 YFSETQ. Trimming took off 6 bases at V and 7 bases at J, with 19 bases between the two ends. This CDR3 reads CASTPSGGPVGYTF. The CDR3 nucleotides are TGCGCCAGCACCCCCTCTGGAGGTCCGGTTGGCTACACCTTC.

J is TRBJ2-5 and V is TRBV18; D is perhaps TRBD2 (5 bases). The CDR3 totals 13 residues. Germline loops: CDR1 KGHSH, CDR2 LQKENI. Trimming removed 3 bases from V and 5 bases from J, with 10 bases in between. CDR3: CASSPPTIETQYF. For the CDR3, the DNA is TGTGCCAGCTCACCCCCGACTATCGAGACCCAGTACTTC.

The chain couples TRBV30 to TRBJ2-2, with 10 bases fitting TRBD2. V was pared by 4 bases and J by 5 bases, with 4 bases of the junction left unmatched. This CDR3 has 14 amino acids. The V gene's germline CDR1 is GTSNPN and CDR2 SVGIG (reference sequence). The CDR3 sequence is CAWNAGLATGELFF. CDR3 nucleotide sequence: TGTGCCTGGAACGCGGGACTAGCGACCGGGGAGCTGTTTTTT. Complete variable domain (other parts from reference TRBV30 and TRBJ2-2): SQTIHQWPATLVQPVGSPLSLECTVEGTSNPNLYWYRQAAGRGLQLLFYSVGIGQISSEVPQNLSASRPQDRQFILSSKKLLLSDSGFYLCAWNAGLATGELFFGEGSRLTVL.

This clonotype has ten or more counts. V and J are TRBV2 and TRBJ1-3; D not certain. Germline V lookup: CDR1 SNHLY, CDR2 FYNNEI. V was cut by 2 bases and J by 0 bases, with 17 bases left in between. CDR3 length equals 18 residues. The CDR3 here is CASSEFVGADPSGNTIYF. CDR3 in DNA: TGTGCCAGCAGTGAATTCGTGGGTGCCGACCCCTCTGGAAACACCATATATTTT.

This clonotype was observed a handful of times. The rearrangement uses TRBV18 and TRBJ1-2; no clear D gene. Between the trimmed V and J ends, which lost 2 bases and 4 bases, there was a span of 17 bases. The CDR3 is 16 amino acids. Germline lookup yields CDR1 KGHSH and CDR2 LQKENI. The CDR3, as DNA: TGTGCCAGCTCACCAAGTAGAGTAATAGACCTCTATGGCTACACCTTC. It translates to CASSPSRVIDLYGYTF.

The chain joins TRBV7-6 to TRBJ2-7; a possible D gene is TRBD1 (6 bases). Trimming took 0 bases from V and 2 from J, leaving 11 bases between them. The germline CDR1 and CDR2 sequences are SGHVS and FNYEAQ. The CDR3 sequence is 15 residues long. The CDR3 spells CASSLAATGPYEQYF. Here the CDR3 DNA reads TGTGCCAGCAGCTTAGCCGCGACAGGCCCCTACGAGCAGTACTTC.

This chain uses TRBV12-3 or TRBV12-4 with TRBJ2-3; 7 bases are shared with TRBD2. V lost 2 bases and J lost 0; bases outside the gene matches: 2. This CDR3 has 15 residues. The CDR3: CASSLLAASTDTQYF. The CDR3 nucleotides are TGTGCCAGCAGTTTACTAGCGGCTAGCACAGATACGCAGTATTTT.

This chain links TRBV5-1 with TRBJ1-2; 9 positions match TRBD1. Trimming took 4 bases from V and 4 from J; bases not matched to a gene: 8. Germline V gene lookup returns CDR1 SGHRS and CDR2 YFSETQ. CDR3 length equals 15 residues. The CDR3 DNA sequence: TGCGCCAGCAGCCCGGGGGGACAGGGTACCTATGGCTACACCTTC. Translated: CASSPGGQGTYGYTF.

J is TRBJ2-1 and V is TRBV6-6, with D possibly matching TRBD1 (7 bases). The CDR3 sequence is 14 residues long. The germline CDR1 and CDR2 sequences are MNHNY and SVGAGI (reference sequence). Trimming stripped 6 bases from V and 3 bases from J, with 12 bases between. The CDR3 region has the DNA TGTGCCAGCAGCCGTCAGGGGGGCTACAATGAGCAGTTCTTC. This codes for CASSRQGGYNEQFF.

This clonotype has just a few counts. The genes are TRBV6-6 and TRBJ2-2, with D possibly matching TRBD2 (6 bases). The CDR3 covers 14 residues. Trimming took 7 bases from V and 0 from J, leaving 9 bases between them. Per the germline V gene, CDR1 is MNHNY and CDR2 is SVGAGI (reference sequence). The CDR3 nucleotides are TGTGCCAGCAAAAGGGACTCGAACACCGGGGAGCTGTTTTTT. Residues: CASKRDSNTGELFF.

The sample holds a few counts of this clonotype. This chain joins TRBV2 and TRBJ1-1, with D hard to call. Trimming removed 7 bases from V and 2 bases from J, with 11 bases in between. Per the germline V gene, CDR1 is SNHLY and CDR2 is FYNNEI. CDR3 length equals 13 residues. CDR3 loop: CASTLDGNTEAFF. The CDR3 region has the DNA TGTGCCAGCACCTTGGACGGAAACACTGAAGCTTTCTTT.

A few counts support this clonotype. This chain joins TRBV29-1 and TRBJ1-1; the D gene is possibly TRBD1 (5 bases). The CDR3 sequence is 13 residues long. The V end lost 6 bases, the J end lost 0 bases, and 11 bases lay between the germline ends. The germline V gene encodes CDR1 SQVTM and CDR2 ANQGSEA. CDR3 sequence (DNA): TGCAGCGTGGGTCGGGGGATGAACACTGAAGCTTTCTTT. It specifies CSVGRGMNTEAFF.

This clonotype turned up a few times. J is TRBJ1-2 and V is TRBV6-1; D is uncertain. Looked up from germline, CDR1 is MNHNS and CDR2 is SASEGT. The V gene lost 1 base and the J gene lost 3 bases, with 9 bases spanning the gap. The CDR3 has 14 amino acids. CDR3 nucleotides: TGTGCCAGCAGTGAAGGACCGAGAGACTATGGCTACACCTTC. It codes for CASSEGPRDYGYTF.

This clonotype was detected only a few times. V gene TRBV30 combines with J gene TRBJ1-2; D is unresolved. CDR3 length: 10 residues. The V end was cut by 2 bases, the J end by 8 bases, with 6 bases between. The germline gives CDR1 GTSNPN, CDR2 SVGIG (reference sequence). DNA for the CDR3: TGTGCCTGGAGTTCCGGGGGCTACACCTTC. Its protein product is CAWSSGGYTF.

This clonotype came up a few times. CDR3: CASSSTIQGYANEKLFF. As DNA, the CDR3 is TGCGCCAGCAGCTCGACGATACAGGGTTACGCTAATGAAAAACTGTTTTTT. V gene TRBV5-1 combines with J gene TRBJ1-4, with D possibly TRBD1 on 6 matching bases. The CDR3 contains 17 residues. Per the germline V gene, CDR1 is SGHRS and CDR2 is YFSETQ. The ends were cut back, 3 bases at V and 3 bases at J, with 18 bases in the middle. Filled out from reference TRBV5-1 and TRBJ1-4, the complete variable domain reads KAGVTQTPRYLIKTRGQQVTLSCSPISGHRSVSWYQQTPGQGLQFLFEYFSETQRNKGNFPGRFSGRQFSNSRSEMNVSTLELGDSALYLCASSSTIQGYANEKLFFGSGTQLSVL.

CDR3 in amino acids: CSVRGLSTSTDTQYF. The CDR3 DNA is TGCAGCGTTAGGGGACTGTCGACAAGCACAGATACGCAGTATTTT. V usage is TRBV29-1 and J usage is TRBJ2-3; D possibly corresponds to TRBD2 (6 bases). The CDR3 has 15 residues. V shed 5 bases and J shed 0 bases, with 15 bases lying between them. CDR1 and CDR2 (germline): SQVTM, ANQGSEA.

The rearrangement joins TRBV6-4 to TRBJ2-3; maybe TRBD1 (6 bases). Looked up from germline, CDR1 is MRHNA and CDR2 is SNTAGT. The V gene lost 5 bases and the J gene lost 4 bases, with 10 bases spanning the gap. This CDR3 has 13 amino acids. The CDR3 DNA follows: TGTGCCAGCAGTTACAGGGAAGCAGATACGCAGTATTTT. Translation gives CASSYREADTQYF.

The chain carries TRBV7-2 and TRBJ1-1; a weak D match, TRBD1 (5 bases). V was clipped by 5 bases and J by 5 bases, with 21 bases between them. CDR3 length equals 16 residues. Per germline, CDR1 SGHTA and CDR2 FQGNSA. The chain's CDR3 is CASSPYYSGPRTEAFF. CDR3 sequence (DNA): TGTGCCAGCAGCCCCTACTACTCGGGGCCGAGGACTGAAGCTTTCTTT.